Here is one TCR beta chain with its context. The data originate from a study of T cell changes during pregnancy in multiple sclerosis. The assay was immunoSEQ multiplex PCR, and TCRdb's table has in-frame clones only and misses some. The sample consists of fewer than 60,000 clones, less than 95% of them appearing once. The ends were cut back, 2 bases at V and 3 bases at J, with 4 bases in the middle. Germline assignment: CDR1 MNHNS and CDR2 SASEGT. This CDR3 is built from 13 residues. The chain carries TRBV6-1 and TRBJ2-2; D uncertain. Sequencing used peripheral blood, obtained after pregnancy. The TCR originated in a female donor in good health, enrolled as a control in a pregnancy study. The chain's CDR3 is CASSERDTGELFF. The CDR3 nucleotides read TGTGCCAGCAGTGAACGGGACACCGGGGAGCTGTTTTTT.